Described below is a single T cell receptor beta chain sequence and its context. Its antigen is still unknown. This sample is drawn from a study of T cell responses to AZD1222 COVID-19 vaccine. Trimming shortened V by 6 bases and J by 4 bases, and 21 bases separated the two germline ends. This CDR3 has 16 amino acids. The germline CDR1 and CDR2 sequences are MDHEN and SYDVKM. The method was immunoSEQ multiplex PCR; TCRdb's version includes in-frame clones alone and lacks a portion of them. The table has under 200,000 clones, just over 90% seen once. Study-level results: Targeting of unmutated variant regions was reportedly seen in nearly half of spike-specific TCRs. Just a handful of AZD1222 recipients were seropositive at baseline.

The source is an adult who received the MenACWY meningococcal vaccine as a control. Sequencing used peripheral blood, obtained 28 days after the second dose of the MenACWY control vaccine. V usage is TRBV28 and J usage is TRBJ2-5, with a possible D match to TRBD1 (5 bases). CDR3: CASSYPHPGKGETQYF. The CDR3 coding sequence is TGTGCCAGCAGCTACCCCCATCCAGGGAAGGGAGAGACCCAGTACTTC.